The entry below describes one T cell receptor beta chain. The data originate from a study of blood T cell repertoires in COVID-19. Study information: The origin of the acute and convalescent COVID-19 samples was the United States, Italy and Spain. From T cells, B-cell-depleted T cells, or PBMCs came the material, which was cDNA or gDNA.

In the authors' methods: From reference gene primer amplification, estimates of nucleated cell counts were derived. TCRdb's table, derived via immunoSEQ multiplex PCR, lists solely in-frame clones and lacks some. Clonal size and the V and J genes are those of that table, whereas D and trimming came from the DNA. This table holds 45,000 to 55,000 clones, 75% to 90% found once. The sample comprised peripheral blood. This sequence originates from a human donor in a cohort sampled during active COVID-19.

The CDR3 nucleotides are TGTGCCAGCAGCTTGAAGGACAGGGCCTCCCCCTATGGCTACACCTTC. It codes for CASSLKDRASPYGYTF. V and J are TRBV7-9 and TRBJ1-2, with 8 bases matching TRBD1. Germline lookup yields CDR1 SEHNR and CDR2 FQNEAQ (reference sequence). This CDR3 has 16 amino acids. The ends lost 3 bases at V and 4 bases at J; junction bases unmatched: 10.